The 13 T cell receptor beta chains reported below all come from one sample, sequenced in a study of Ad26.COV2.S vaccination and SARS-CoV-2 variants. The data were produced by immunoSEQ multiplex PCR, yet TCRdb's version contains in-frame clones alone and is incomplete. The table has roughly 270,000 clones, approximately 87% seen once. Specified treatment: 19 received Ad26.COV2.S at low or high dose, single or two shots; several received placebo; per-sample allocation not given. Collection of the samples took place on day 63 after the first injection of vaccine or placebo. This specimen consisted of peripheral blood, obtained in a trial of Ad26.COV2.S vaccine versus placebo. Receptors were obtained from a person between 18 and 65 years old who received the Ad26.COV2.S COVID-19 vaccine or a placebo.

The V call is TRBV30, the J call TRBJ1-1; D is undetermined. The CDR3 is 11 residues long. CDR1 is GTSNPN, CDR2 SVGIG, per germline (reference sequence). Trimming left V 0 bases short and J 6 bases short, with 5 bases between. The CDR3 protein is CAWSVQSEAFF. CDR3 in DNA: TGTGCCTGGAGTGTACAATCTGAAGCTTTCTTT. Variable domain in full (rest from reference TRBV30 and TRBJ1-1): SQTIHQWPATLVQPVGSPLSLECTVEGTSNPNLYWYRQAAGRGLQLLFYSVGIGQISSEVPQNLSASRPQDRQFILSSKKLLLSDSGFYLCAWSVQSEAFFGQGTRLTVV.

The chain links TRBV5-4 to TRBJ2-2; tentative D call: TRBD1 (6 bases). Trimming cost V 4 bases and J 5 bases, with 12 bases left between them. From germline, CDR1 is SGHNT and CDR2 YYREEE (reference sequence). The CDR3 length is 14 residues. In DNA, the CDR3 is TGTGCCAGCAGCCGGACAGCCAAGACCGGGGAGCTGTTTTTT. This encodes CASSRTAKTGELFF.

V gene TRBV7-9 combines with J gene TRBJ2-5, with no clear D. Germline lookup yields CDR1 SEHNR and CDR2 FQNEAQ (reference sequence). The CDR3 loop spans 10 amino acids. Trimming cost V 5 bases and J 4 bases, with 2 bases left between them. Here the CDR3 reads CASSGETQYF. For the CDR3, the DNA is TGTGCCAGCAGCGGAGAGACCCAGTACTTC.

This rearrangement joins TRBV20-1 to TRBJ2-1; D unclear. Germline lookup yields CDR1 DFQATT and CDR2 SNEGSKA (reference sequence). The ends were cut back, 3 bases at V and 7 bases at J, with 4 bases in the middle. The CDR3 sequence is 10 residues long. Here the CDR3 reads CSASINEQFF. The CDR3 region has the DNA TGCAGTGCTAGTATTAATGAGCAGTTCTTC.

The chain uses TRBV7-2 and TRBJ2-1; TRBD2 matches at 11 bases. The trim removed 1 base at V and 8 bases at J, leaving 7 bases unmatched. In germline, CDR1 is SGHTA, CDR2 FQGNSA. CDR3 length: 16 amino acids. This chain's CDR3 is CASSLGLAGLGDEQFF. DNA of the CDR3: TGTGCCAGCAGCTTAGGACTAGCGGGGTTAGGCGATGAGCAGTTCTTC.

The chain links TRBV30 to TRBJ1-5; 7 bases line up with TRBD1. Germline lookup yields CDR1 GTSNPN and CDR2 SVGIG (reference sequence). The CDR3 length is 14 residues. Trimming removed 1 base from V and 5 bases from J; junction bases left unmatched: 5. The CDR3 sequence: CAWSARQGDQPQHF. The DNA of the CDR3 is TGTGCCTGGAGTGCTCGACAGGGAGATCAGCCCCAGCATTTT.

V gene TRBV6-2 or TRBV6-3 combines with J gene TRBJ2-3; 12 nucleotides align to TRBD2. CDR3 size: 18 residues. Per germline, CDR1 MNHEY and CDR2 SVGEGT. V lost 5 bases, J lost 1 base, and 10 bases stayed unmatched. CDR3 protein: CASSPRASGGVGTDTQYF. CDR3 sequence (DNA): TGTGCCAGCAGTCCCCGGGCTAGCGGGGGGGTGGGCACAGATACGCAGTATTTT.

The V and J genes are TRBV2 and TRBJ2-5; D remains unclear. The germline CDR1 and CDR2 sequences are SNHLY and FYNNEI. The CDR3 runs to 13 residues. V was clipped by 3 bases and J by 0 bases, with 5 bases between them. The CDR3 is CASSEGNQETQYF. The CDR3, as DNA: TGTGCCAGCAGTGAGGGTAACCAAGAGACCCAGTACTTC. Complete variable domain (other parts from reference TRBV2 and TRBJ2-5): EPEVTQTPSHQVTQMGQEVILRCVPISNHLYFYWYRQILGQKVEFLVSFYNNEISEKSEIFDDQFSVERPDGSNFTLKIRSTKLEDSAMYFCASSEGNQETQYFGPGTRLLVL.

This clone was seen a single time. V usage is TRBV11-1 and J usage is TRBJ2-2; D unclear. The CDR3 is 14 amino acids. Trimming shortened V by 9 bases and J by 5 bases, and 16 bases separated the two germline ends. Germline CDR1 SGHAT, CDR2 FQDESV (reference sequence). The CDR3 region is CARARLGNTGELFF. DNA for the CDR3: TGTGCCAGGGCCCGCCTGGGCAATACCGGGGAGCTGTTTTTT.

The V gene is TRBV11-1, the J gene TRBJ2-3; the match to TRBD2 covers 9 bases. V was clipped by 5 bases and J by 1 base; unmatched bases: 4. This CDR3 spans 15 amino acids. CDR1 is SGHAT, CDR2 FQDESV, per germline (reference sequence). The CDR3 coding sequence is TGTGCCAGCAGCGCCTTAGCGGGGGGCACAGATACGCAGTATTTT. This sequence encodes CASSALAGGTDTQYF.

The gene calls are TRBV30 and TRBJ2-3; D ambiguous. V lost 5 bases to trimming and J lost 0 bases, with 6 bases between them. Germline-derived CDR1 and CDR2 are GTSNPN and SVGIG (reference sequence). The CDR3 covers 12 residues. The CDR3 reads CAWVASTDTQYF. CDR3 sequence (DNA): TGTGCCTGGGTGGCTAGCACAGATACGCAGTATTTT.

The chain is built from TRBV19 and TRBJ2-1, with D maybe TRBD2 (5 bases). With 5 bases removed from V and 6 bases from J, the gap between germline ends came to 11 bases. The CDR3 runs to 13 residues. CDR1 and CDR2 from the germline V gene are LNHDA and SQIVND (reference sequence). CDR3 amino acids: CASSVTRGNEQFF. CDR3 sequence (DNA): TGTGCCAGTAGTGTAACTAGAGGCAATGAGCAGTTCTTC.

The CDR3 coding sequence is TGCGCCAGCAGCTTGGCCCTGGGGGCCACTGAAGCTTTCTTT. This sequence encodes CASSLALGATEAFF. The genes are TRBV5-1 and TRBJ1-1, with TRBD1 as a possible D gene (6 bases). Per germline, CDR1 SGHRS and CDR2 YFSETQ. The CDR3 is 14 amino acids. Trimming removed 0 bases from V and 4 bases from J, with 10 bases in between.